The sequence of this T cell receptor beta chain was determined in a study of T cells in Graves' hyperthyroidism and ophthalmopathy. Study findings and constraints: Most thyroid clonotypes expanded above 0.001 appeared in blood too.

This clonotype has a handful of counts. Its cognate antigen is unknown. Amplification targeted TCR beta CDR3 regions from RNA transcripts. TCR CDR3 underwent first-round RT-PCR with the HTBI primer set. A single record per CDR3 protein comes from TCRdb applying MiXCR to the multiplex PCR reads. The table lists 690,000 or so distinct CDR3 sequences, around 19% of them singletons. Germline values: CDR1 LGHNA, CDR2 YNFKEQ. Trimming pared 5 bases from V and 1 base from J, leaving 11 bases between. This CDR3 is 15 amino acids long. Sequencing input: blood. V is TRBV4-2 and J is TRBJ2-2; D unclear. This TCR was recovered from a woman aged 45-65 years with Graves' hyperthyroidism that later progressed to Graves' ophthalmopathy. CDR3 in amino acids: CASSSPGRNTGELFF. CDR3 nucleotides: TGTGCCAGCAGCTCCCCAGGACGGAACACCGGGGAGCTGTTTTTT.